One sample yielded the 4 T cell receptor beta chains listed below, sequenced in a study of blood T cell repertoires in COVID-19. The repertoire was sequenced with immunoSEQ multiplex PCR; TCRdb's copy has only in-frame clones and lacks some. In the table there are 200,000 or so clones, around 84% of which are singletons. Source material: PBMCs or T cells enriched from blood (not recorded which). These TCRs come from a woman aged 40 to 50 with acute COVID-19.

This clone was observed a handful of times. The V call is TRBV2, the J call TRBJ1-3, with TRBD1 as a possible D gene (6 bases). V gave up 4 bases and J gave up 2 bases, with 6 bases separating them. CDR1 is SNHLY, CDR2 FYNNEI, per germline. The CDR3 totals 13 residues. CDR3 residues: CASSGTAGNTIYF. The CDR3 region has the DNA TGTGCCAGCAGTGGGACAGCTGGAAACACCATATATTTT.

The V and J genes are TRBV7-8 and TRBJ2-7; weak D call: TRBD2 (5 bases). The germline gives CDR1 SGHVS, CDR2 FQNEAQ. CDR3 size: 15 residues. V dropped 3 bases and J dropped 1 base, with 13 bases sitting between them. Written as DNA, the CDR3 is TGTGCCAGCAGCTTTTTCGGCGAGGGATCCTACGAGCAGTACTTC. It yields the protein CASSFFGEGSYEQYF.

The chain combines TRBV19 with TRBJ2-1, with 13 bases fitting TRBD2. Germline values: CDR1 LNHDA, CDR2 SQIVND (reference sequence). J lost 8 bases, V lost 8 bases, and 9 bases had no gene match. CDR3 length: 15 residues. The CDR3 loop reads CASGRLAGGPDEQFF. CDR3 nucleotide sequence: TGTGCCAGTGGCCGACTAGCGGGAGGTCCCGATGAGCAGTTCTTC.

This chain uses TRBV9 with TRBJ1-1; possibly TRBD1 for D (5 bases). V lost 0 bases to trimming and J lost 4 bases, with 10 bases between them. Germline CDR1 reads SGDLS; CDR2 reads YYNGEE. The CDR3 runs 14 residues. The CDR3 sequence is CASSVAGRGTEAFF. The CDR3 coding sequence is TGTGCCAGCAGCGTAGCGGGGAGGGGCACTGAAGCTTTCTTT.